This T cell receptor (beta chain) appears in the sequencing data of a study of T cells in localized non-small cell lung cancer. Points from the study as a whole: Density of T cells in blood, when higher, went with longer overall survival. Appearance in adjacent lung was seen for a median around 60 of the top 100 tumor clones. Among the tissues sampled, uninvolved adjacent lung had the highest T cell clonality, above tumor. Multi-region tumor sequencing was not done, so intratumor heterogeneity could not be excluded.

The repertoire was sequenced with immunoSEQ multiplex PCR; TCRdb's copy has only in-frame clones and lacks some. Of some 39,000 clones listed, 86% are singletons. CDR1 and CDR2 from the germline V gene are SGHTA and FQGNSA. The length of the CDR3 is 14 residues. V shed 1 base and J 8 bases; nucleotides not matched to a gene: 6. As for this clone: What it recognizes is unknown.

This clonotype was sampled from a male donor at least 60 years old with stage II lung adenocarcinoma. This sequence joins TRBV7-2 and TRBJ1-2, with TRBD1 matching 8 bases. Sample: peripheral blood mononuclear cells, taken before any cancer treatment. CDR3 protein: CASSLEQGAKGYTF. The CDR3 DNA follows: TGTGCCAGCAGCTTAGAGCAGGGGGCGAAGGGCTACACCTTC.